This T cell receptor (beta chain) was sequenced in a study of blood T cell repertoires in COVID-19. Background on the study: Sites in the United States, Italy and Spain provided acute and convalescent COVID-19 samples. In each case, the material was cDNA or gDNA derived from T cells, B-cell-depleted T cells, or PBMCs.

Per the original methods: How many nucleated cells were present was estimated from reference gene primer amplification. The repertoire was sequenced with immunoSEQ multiplex PCR; TCRdb's copy has only in-frame clones and lacks some. That table is the source of V, J and clone size, and D and trimming were worked out from the DNA. The sample has about 130,000 clones, 75% to 85% seen once. The germline CDR1 and CDR2 sequences are LGHNA and YNFKEQ. The CDR3 spans 14 residues. J gave up 1 base and V 5 bases, and 3 bases lay outside the gene matches. The source of this sequence is a woman between 45 and 65 years old with acute or convalescent COVID-19. Sequencing used peripheral blood. The J gene is TRBJ1-1, the V gene TRBV4-2, with 8 bases lining up with TRBD1. CDR3 amino acids: CASSKGQENTEAFF. The CDR3 coding sequence is TGTGCCAGCAGCAAGGGACAGGAGAACACTGAAGCTTTCTTT.